Shown below are 13 T cell receptor beta chains from a single sample sequenced in a study of shared clonotypes between healthy human individuals. Generated by immunoSEQ multiplex PCR, the TCRdb table keeps only in-frame clones and is missing some. There are 1,100,000 or so clones in the sample; roughly 74% occur only once, and around 0.47% lies in the top ten. Sequencing used memory CD4+ T cells from PBMCs. Indicated subset: CD45RA-negative fraction. The receptors come from a man aged 18 to 29 in good health. Some clones in this sample may be carry-over from other donors' samples.

V usage is TRBV5-1 and J usage is TRBJ2-7, with a possible D match to TRBD2 (6 bases). Germline V gene sequence: CDR1 SGHRS, CDR2 YFSETQ. Trimming stripped 6 bases from V and 7 bases from J, with 14 bases between. The CDR3 has 12 amino acids. The CDR3 nucleotides are TGCGCCAGCAACCCCGTGGGGGGAGAGCAGTACTTC. Its protein is CASNPVGGEQYF.

This clone was seen a handful of times. The V and J genes are TRBV7-9 and TRBJ1-2; 10 bases match TRBD1. The V gene end was trimmed by 5 bases and the J gene end by 6 bases; junction bases not matched to a gene: 15. The CDR3 is 17 amino acids. Germline V gene sequence: CDR1 SEHNR, CDR2 FQNEAQ (reference sequence). The CDR3 is CASSDSGTGVNSDGYTF. Here the CDR3 DNA reads TGTGCCAGCAGCGATTCGGGGACAGGGGTCAATAGTGATGGCTACACCTTC.

The gene calls are TRBV6-1 and TRBJ2-5, with no clear D. The V end was cut by 2 bases, the J end by 1 base, with 8 bases between. The CDR3 runs 14 residues. Germline lookup yields CDR1 MNHNS and CDR2 SASEGT. The CDR3 DNA reads TGTGCCAGCAGTGAACTGGGGTCCCAAGAGACCCAGTACTTC. Translating it yields CASSELGSQETQYF.

The rearrangement joins TRBV28 to TRBJ2-7, with a possible D match to TRBD1 (6 bases). Trimming cost V 6 bases and J 0 bases, with 12 bases left between them. Per the germline V gene, CDR1 is MDHEN and CDR2 is SYDVKM. CDR3 length: 14 residues. CDR3 protein: CASSQPGHSYEQYF. CDR3 nucleotide sequence: TGTGCCAGCAGCCAACCGGGACACTCCTACGAGCAGTACTTC.

The chain employs TRBV7-3 and TRBJ2-1; either TRBD1 or TRBD2 may supply D (5 bases each). Germline V CDR1 and CDR2: SGHTA, FQGTGA. Trimming pared 11 bases from V and 7 bases from J, leaving 21 bases between. The CDR3 spans 14 residues. The CDR3 sequence: CAGCPGRPINEQFF. CDR3 nucleotide sequence: TGTGCCGGCTGTCCGGGACGACCGATAAATGAGCAGTTCTTC.

This clone came up once. This chain connects TRBV5-5 to TRBJ2-7, with TRBD1 matching over 7 bases. J gave up 1 base and V 0 bases, and 4 bases lay outside the gene matches. CDR1 and CDR2 from the germline V gene are SGHKS and YYEKEE (reference sequence). The length of the CDR3 is 15 residues. The CDR3 loop reads CASSLVGDRSYEQYF. The CDR3 DNA sequence: TGTGCCAGCAGCTTGGTCGGGGACAGATCCTACGAGCAGTACTTC.

This clone was seen at least ten times. V and J are TRBV19 and TRBJ2-4, with TRBD2 matching over 7 bases. There are 15 residues in the CDR3. Trimming cost V 4 bases and J 1 base; bases outside gene matches: 4. The germline V gene has CDR1 LNHDA and CDR2 SQIVND (reference sequence). The CDR3, as DNA: TGTGCCAGTAGTAACCCGCGGGGGGCCAAAAACATTCAGTACTTC. This codes for CASSNPRGAKNIQYF.

The V call is TRBV28, the J call TRBJ1-2; D is possibly TRBD1 (6 bases). Germline CDR1 is MDHEN and CDR2 is SYDVKM. V lost 5 bases, J lost 0 bases, and 22 bases lay in between. CDR3 size: 18 residues. For the CDR3, the DNA is TGTGCCAGCAGTCCCCCAGGGGAGTGGGACCTTACTAACTATGGCTACACCTTC. Amino acid sequence: CASSPPGEWDLTNYGYTF.

Points on this clone: The sample has other DNA sequences that encode this CDR3 too. The chain is built from TRBV6-5 and TRBJ2-5, with D possibly matching TRBD2 (6 bases). The CDR3 length is 12 residues. The germline V gene has CDR1 MNHEY and CDR2 SVGAGI. V was pared by 6 bases and J by 5 bases, with 10 bases between. The CDR3 sequence is CASSPGVETQYF. The CDR3, as DNA: TGTGCCAGCAGCCCGGGGGTCGAGACCCAGTACTTC.

V and J are TRBV5-1 and TRBJ2-7, with D unresolved. The CDR3 runs to 13 residues. The V and J ends lost 0 bases and 7 bases respectively, with 11 bases between them. The germline gives CDR1 SGHRS, CDR2 YFSETQ. In DNA form, the CDR3 reads TGCGCCAGCAGCTTGGTAGCCGAGAAGGAGCAGTACTTC. This translates into CASSLVAEKEQYF. The entire variable domain, with the rest obtained from reference TRBV5-1 and TRBJ2-7, is as follows: KAGVTQTPRYLIKTRGQQVTLSCSPISGHRSVSWYQQTPGQGLQFLFEYFSETQRNKGNFPGRFSGRQFSNSRSEMNVSTLELGDSALYLCASSLVAEKEQYFGPGTRLTVT.

The chain joins TRBV4-1 to TRBJ1-2; D might be TRBD1 (6 bases). V gave up 0 bases and J gave up 7 bases, with 24 bases separating them. This CDR3 region has 18 residues. Germline CDR1 reads MGHRA; CDR2 reads YSYEKL. The CDR3 region is CASSQDSRLGGLSSGYTF. DNA for the CDR3: TGCGCCAGCAGCCAAGATTCGCGACTGGGGGGGCTGAGCTCTGGCTACACCTTC.

A note on this clone: A much larger clonotype is one base distant, so this may be a read error. Other DNA sequences in this specimen translate into the identical CDR3. The J gene is TRBJ2-1, the V gene TRBV27; 12 nucleotides align to TRBD2. Germline CDR1 and CDR2: MNHEY and SMNVEV (reference sequence). This CDR3 contains 16 residues. The ends lost 6 bases at V and 4 bases at J; junction bases unmatched: 7. CDR3 DNA: TGTGCCAGCAGCTCCCGACTAGCGGGAGCGTACAATGAGCAGTTCTTC. It encodes CASSSRLAGAYNEQFF.

This chain links TRBV11-2 with TRBJ2-5; the D gene is possibly TRBD2 (5 bases). The CDR3 is made up of 14 amino acids. The germline V and J ends were trimmed by 3 bases and 2 bases, with 10 bases remaining between them. Looked up from germline, CDR1 is SGHAT and CDR2 is FQNNGV. CDR3 amino acids: CASSFRRAQETQYF. The CDR3 nucleotides are TGTGCCAGCAGCTTCCGGCGGGCACAAGAGACCCAGTACTTC.